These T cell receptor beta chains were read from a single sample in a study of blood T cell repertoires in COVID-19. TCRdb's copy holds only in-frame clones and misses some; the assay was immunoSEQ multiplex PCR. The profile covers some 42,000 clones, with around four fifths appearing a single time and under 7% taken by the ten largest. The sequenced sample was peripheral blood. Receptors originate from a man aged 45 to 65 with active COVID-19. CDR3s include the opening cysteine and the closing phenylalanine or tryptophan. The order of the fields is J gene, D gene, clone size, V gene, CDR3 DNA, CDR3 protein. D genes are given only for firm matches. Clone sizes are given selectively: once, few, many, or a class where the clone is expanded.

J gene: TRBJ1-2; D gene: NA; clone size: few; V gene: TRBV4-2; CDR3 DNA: TGTGCCAGCAGCCAAGATCTCGGAAAGTGGAGTGGGGGCTACACCTTC; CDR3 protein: CASSQDLGKWSGGYTF
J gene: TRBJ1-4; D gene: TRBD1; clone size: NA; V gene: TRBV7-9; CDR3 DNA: TGTGCCAGCAGTTCGGGACAGACTTCAACTAATGAAAAACTGTTTTTT; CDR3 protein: CASSSGQTSTNEKLFF
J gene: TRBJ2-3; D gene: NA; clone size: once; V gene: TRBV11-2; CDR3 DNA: TGTGCCAGCAGTTGGAGGGGACCTCGGGATACGCAGTATTTT; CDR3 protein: CASSWRGPRDTQYF
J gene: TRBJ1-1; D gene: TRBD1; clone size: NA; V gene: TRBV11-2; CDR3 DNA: TGTGCCAGCAGCCTAGGGGGCGGCACCTTCTTT; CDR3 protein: CASSLGGGTFF
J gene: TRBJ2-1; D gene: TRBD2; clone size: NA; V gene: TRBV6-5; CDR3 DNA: TGTGCCAGCAGACCCGTACTAGCGACTAATGAGCAGTTCTTC; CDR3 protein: CASRPVLATNEQFF
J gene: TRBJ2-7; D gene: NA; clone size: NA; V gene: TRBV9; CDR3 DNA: TGTGCCAGCAGCGTAGGTTGGGGCAACGGCCTCGAGCAGTACTTC; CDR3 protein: CASSVGWGNGLEQYF
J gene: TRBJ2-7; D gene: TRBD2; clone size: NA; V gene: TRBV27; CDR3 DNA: TGTGCCAGCCGATCCCTAGCGGGAGGATCCTACGAGCAGTACTTC; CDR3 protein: CASRSLAGGSYEQYF
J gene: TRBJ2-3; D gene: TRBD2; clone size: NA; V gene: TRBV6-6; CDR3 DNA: TGTGCCAGAAGTGGACTAGCGGGAGGCGTTACAGATACGCAGTATTTT; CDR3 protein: CARSGLAGGVTDTQYF
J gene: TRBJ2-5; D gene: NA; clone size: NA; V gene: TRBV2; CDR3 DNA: TGTGCCAGCAGTAATCCCAGGGGAAGTTTGGTACGAGAGACCCAGTACTTC; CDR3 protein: CASSNPRGSLVRETQYF
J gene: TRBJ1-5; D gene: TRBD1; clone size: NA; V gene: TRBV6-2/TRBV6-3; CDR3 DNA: TGTGCCAGCAGTACAGGACAGGGGCCGGGAACGGGGCCCCAGCATTTT; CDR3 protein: CASSTGQGPGTGPQHF
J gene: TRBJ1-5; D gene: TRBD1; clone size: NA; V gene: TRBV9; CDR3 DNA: TGTGCCAGCAGCAGACAGGGATTAGGTAATCAGCCCCAGCATTTT; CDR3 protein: CASSRQGLGNQPQHF